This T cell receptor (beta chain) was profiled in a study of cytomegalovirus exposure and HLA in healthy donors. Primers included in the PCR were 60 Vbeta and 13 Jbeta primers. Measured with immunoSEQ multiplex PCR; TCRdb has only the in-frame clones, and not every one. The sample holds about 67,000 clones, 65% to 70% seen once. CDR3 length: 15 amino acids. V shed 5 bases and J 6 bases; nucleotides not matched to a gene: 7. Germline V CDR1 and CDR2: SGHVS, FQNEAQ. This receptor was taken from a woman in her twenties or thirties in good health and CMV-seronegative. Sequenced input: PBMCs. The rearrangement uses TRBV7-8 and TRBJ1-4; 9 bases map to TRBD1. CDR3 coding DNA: TGTGCCAGCAGCCTCAATCGACAGGGGGATGAAAAACTGTTTTTT. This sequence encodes CASSLNRQGDEKLFF. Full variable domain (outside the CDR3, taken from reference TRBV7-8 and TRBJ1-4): GAGVSQSPRYKVAKRGQDVALRCDPISGHVSLFWYQQALGQGPEFLTYFQNEAQLDKSGLPSDRFFAERPEGSVSTLKIQRTQQEDSAVYLCASSLNRQGDEKLFFGSGTQLSVL.